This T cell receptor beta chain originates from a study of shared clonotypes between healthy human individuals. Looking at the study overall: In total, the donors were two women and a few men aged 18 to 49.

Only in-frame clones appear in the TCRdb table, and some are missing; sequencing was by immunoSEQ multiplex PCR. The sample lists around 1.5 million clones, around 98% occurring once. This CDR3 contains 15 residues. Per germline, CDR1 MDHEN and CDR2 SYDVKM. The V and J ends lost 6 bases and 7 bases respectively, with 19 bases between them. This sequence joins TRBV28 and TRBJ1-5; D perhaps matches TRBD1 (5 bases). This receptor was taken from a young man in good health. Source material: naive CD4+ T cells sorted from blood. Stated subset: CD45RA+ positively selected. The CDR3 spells CASSPLGGFSQPQHF. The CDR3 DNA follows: TGTGCCAGCAGCCCCCTTGGGGGATTTAGCCAGCCCCAGCATTTT.